Shown below are 2 T cell receptor beta chains from a single sample sequenced in a study of graft-versus-host responses after intestinal transplantation. Generated by immunoSEQ multiplex PCR, the TCRdb table keeps only in-frame clones and is missing some. This table holds about 94,000 clones, 91% found once. Their antigens are not known. The sequencing used unstimulated CD8+ T cells sorted from spleen or lymph node cells, collected before intestinal transplant. These TCRs come from a human donor who received an intestinal transplant.

The rearrangement joins TRBV15 to TRBJ2-1; tentative D call: TRBD2 (5 bases). V was trimmed by 5 bases and J by 10 bases, leaving 15 bases between them. The CDR3 sequence is 13 residues long. Germline CDR1 LNHNV, CDR2 YYDKDF (reference sequence). Here the CDR3 DNA reads TGTGCCACCAGCCCGACGTCGGGGTTCGAGCAGTTCTTC. Translating gives CATSPTSGFEQFF. The variable domain in full, with the rest retrieved from reference TRBV15 and TRBJ2-1, is DAMVIQNPRYQVTQFGKPVTLSCSQTLNHNVMYWYQQKSSQAPKLLFHYYDKDFNNEADTPDNFQSRRPNTSFCFLDIRSPGLGDTAMYLCATSPTSGFEQFFGPGTRLTVL.

This clone was observed a handful of times. This rearrangement joins TRBV30 to TRBJ1-1, with D unresolved. This CDR3 is built from 11 residues. V lost 0 bases and J 10 bases, leaving 9 bases between the germline ends. CDR1 GTSNPN and CDR2 SVGIG come from the germline V gene (reference sequence). The CDR3 DNA is TGTGCCTGGAGTGTTACTTCGGGAGCTTTCTTT. Translation gives CAWSVTSGAFF.